A single sample is the source of the 29 T cell receptor beta chains below, sequenced in a study of cytomegalovirus exposure and HLA in healthy donors. Both 60 Vbeta primers and 13 Jbeta primers went into the PCR. Produced via immunoSEQ multiplex PCR; TCRdb's table is partial and in-frame only. This sample has approximately 100,000 clones; 79% occur once, and the top ten carry about 4%. Sample: PBMCs. The receptors shown here come from a woman in her thirties or forties in good health and CMV-seronegative.

The chain uses TRBV6-5 and TRBJ2-5, with 8 bases fitting TRBD1. Trimming took 4 bases from V and 5 from J; bases not matched to a gene: 6. The CDR3 consists of 14 residues. The germline CDR1 and CDR2 sequences are MNHEY and SVGAGI. The CDR3 DNA follows: TGTGCCAGCAGTTCCGGACAGGGTACGGAGACCCAGTACTTC. As protein: CASSSGQGTETQYF.

The chain couples TRBV5-4 to TRBJ1-1; TRBD1 agrees at 9 bases. Trimming removed 1 base from V and 3 bases from J; junction bases left unmatched: 7. CDR3 length equals 16 residues. Germline CDR1 SGHNT, CDR2 YYREEE (reference sequence). CDR3 sequence (DNA): TGTGCCAGCAGCTTGAAGCAACAGGGGGCGGACACTGAAGCTTTCTTT. Its translation is CASSLKQQGADTEAFF. Using reference TRBV5-4 and TRBJ1-1 for the parts outside the CDR3, the full variable domain is ETGVTQSPTHLIKTRGQQVTLRCSSQSGHNTVSWYQQALGQGPQFIFQYYREEENGRGNFPPRFSGLQFPNYSSELNVNALELDDSALYLCASSLKQQGADTEAFFGQGTRLTVV.

The gene calls are TRBV19 and TRBJ1-2; D is uncertain. This CDR3 spans 13 amino acids. V was pared by 6 bases and J by 8 bases, with 16 bases between. The germline CDR1 and CDR2 sequences are LNHDA and SQIVND (reference sequence). CDR3 bases: TGTGCCAGTAGCCATCGGGGTTCACCCGGCTACACCTTC. This gives the protein CASSHRGSPGYTF.

This rearrangement joins TRBV5-1 to TRBJ1-2; D unresolved. The CDR3 totals 14 residues. CDR1 SGHRS and CDR2 YFSETQ come from the germline V gene. Trimming cost V 0 bases and J 2 bases, with 8 bases left between them. The CDR3 DNA follows: TGCGCCAGCAGCTTGGGACCGGGGAACTATGGCTACACCTTC. Encoded protein: CASSLGPGNYGYTF.

The rearrangement joins TRBV23-1 to TRBJ2-2; 11 bases are shared with TRBD1. TRBV23-1 is treated as an ORF (open reading frame) with a function not yet certain. V gave up 6 bases and J gave up 6 bases; unmatched junction bases: 9. The CDR3 is 16 amino acids. The CDR3 nucleotides read TGCGCCAGCAGGCCCCGGGACAGGGGGTACCCCGGGGAGCTGTTTTTT. Protein: CASRPRDRGYPGELFF.

This chain connects TRBV7-6 to TRBJ2-5; 8 bases line up with TRBD1. The V segment lost 3 bases and the J segment 5 bases; nucleotides outside the gene matches: 8. CDR1 is SGHVS, CDR2 FNYEAQ, per germline. This CDR3 has 15 residues. As DNA, the CDR3 is TGTGCCAGCAGCTTGAGGGACAGGTCGGCGGAGACCCAGTACTTC. Its translation is CASSLRDRSAETQYF.

The rearrangement joins TRBV6-5 to TRBJ1-1; 12 bases agree with TRBD1. From germline, CDR1 is MNHEY and CDR2 SVGAGI. V lost 2 bases to trimming and J lost 3 bases; unmatched junction nucleotides: 1. The CDR3 has 15 amino acids. The CDR3, as DNA: TGTGCCAGCAGTTACCGGGACAGGGGGCACACTGAAGCTTTCTTT. This codes for CASSYRDRGHTEAFF.

This sequence joins TRBV2 and TRBJ1-6; a weak D match, TRBD1 (6 bases). Germline lookup yields CDR1 SNHLY and CDR2 FYNNEI. V was shortened by 7 bases and J by 9 bases, with 13 bases between the two germline ends. This CDR3 is 13 amino acids long. In DNA, the CDR3 is TGTGCCAGCAAAGTTGGGACATCTTCACCCCTCCACTTT. It specifies CASKVGTSSPLHF.

The V gene is TRBV6-6, the J gene TRBJ1-5; D ambiguous. This CDR3 region has 16 residues. Trimming removed 2 bases at V and 0 bases at J, with 11 bases between. Germline lookup yields CDR1 MNHNY and CDR2 SVGAGI (reference sequence). Here the CDR3 reads CASSYGGSGSNQPQHF. CDR3 nucleotides: TGTGCCAGCAGTTACGGCGGGTCAGGTAGCAATCAGCCCCAGCATTTT.

The chain is built from TRBV9 and TRBJ1-6; D unclear. Trimming cost V 0 bases and J 4 bases, with 5 bases left between them. The germline CDR1 and CDR2 sequences are SGDLS and YYNGEE. CDR3 size: 14 residues. CDR3 bases: TGTGCCAGCAGCGTAGTATCTTATAATTCACCCCTCCACTTT. This encodes CASSVVSYNSPLHF.

The CDR3 sequence is CASSFGGNSYNEQFF. Here the CDR3 DNA reads TGTGCCAGCAGCTTTGGAGGGAACTCCTACAATGAGCAGTTCTTC. The chain combines TRBV7-6 with TRBJ2-1; D is perhaps TRBD2 (6 bases). Germline values: CDR1 SGHVS, CDR2 FNYEAQ. V gave up 3 bases and J gave up 0 bases, with 9 bases separating them. The CDR3 length is 15 residues.

The genes are TRBV7-6 and TRBJ1-3; 7 bases line up with TRBD1. This CDR3 spans 16 amino acids. V gave up 5 bases and J gave up 0 bases; unmatched junction bases: 7. From germline, CDR1 is SGHVS and CDR2 FNYEAQ. CDR3 bases: TGTGCCAGCAGCCCCGGGACAGTCGCCTCTGGAAACACCATATATTTT. It codes for CASSPGTVASGNTIYF.

V gene TRBV12-5 combines with J gene TRBJ2-5; D possibly corresponds to TRBD2 (6 bases). CDR1 and CDR2 from the germline V gene are LGHNT and FRNRAP. V dropped 5 bases and J dropped 4 bases, with 11 bases sitting between them. This CDR3 is built from 13 residues. The CDR3 loop reads CASGLGGGETQYF. The DNA of the CDR3 is TGTGCTAGTGGTCTTGGGGGAGGAGAGACCCAGTACTTC.

This clone was recorded a few times. The CDR3 DNA sequence: TGTGCCAGCAGTTACTCGGGGACACCATGGACCCAGTACTTC. This gives the protein CASSYSGTPWTQYF. The V gene is TRBV6-5, the J gene TRBJ2-5, with D tentatively TRBD1 (6 bases). CDR1 and CDR2 from the germline V gene are MNHEY and SVGAGI. V gave up 0 bases and J gave up 7 bases, with 12 bases separating them. The CDR3 totals 14 residues.

The CDR3 sequence: CASRRQLTDTQYF. CDR3 nucleotides: TGTGCCAGCAGGCGACAGCTCACAGATACGCAGTATTTT. The chain links TRBV2 to TRBJ2-3; a weak D match, TRBD1 (5 bases). CDR3 length: 13 residues. V dropped 6 bases and J dropped 2 bases, with 9 bases sitting between them. Germline CDR1 SNHLY, CDR2 FYNNEI. The full variable domain, in which reference TRBV2 and TRBJ2-3 provide the parts outside the CDR3, is EPEVTQTPSHQVTQMGQEVILRCVPISNHLYFYWYRQILGQKVEFLVSFYNNEISEKSEIFDDQFSVERPDGSNFTLKIRSTKLEDSAMYFCASRRQLTDTQYFGPGTRLTVL.

The V and J genes are TRBV5-1 and TRBJ1-4, with D perhaps TRBD1 (6 bases). CDR3 size: 14 residues. Germline V lookup: CDR1 SGHRS, CDR2 YFSETQ. V shed 4 bases and J shed 6 bases, with 13 bases lying between them. CDR3 protein: CASSPSRGDEKLFF. In DNA form, the CDR3 reads TGCGCCAGCAGCCCCAGCAGGGGCGATGAAAAACTGTTTTTT.

V and J are TRBV15 and TRBJ2-4; no definite D call. The CDR3 is made up of 16 amino acids. V was pared by 0 bases and J by 0 bases, with 9 bases between. Germline CDR1 is LNHNV and CDR2 is YYDKDF (reference sequence). In DNA form, the CDR3 reads TGTGCCACCAGCAGAGACCGAGTTCTAGCCAAAAACATTCAGTACTTC. Protein sequence: CATSRDRVLAKNIQYF.

The genes are TRBV6-6 and TRBJ1-5, with 10 bases identical to TRBD1. There are 15 residues in the CDR3. Germline loops: CDR1 MNHNY, CDR2 SVGAGI (reference sequence). Trimming cost V 5 bases and J 5 bases; bases outside gene matches: 6. The CDR3 DNA is TGTGCCAGCAGTCCTCGACAGGGGGCCTATCAGCCCCAGCATTTT. Translating it yields CASSPRQGAYQPQHF.

CDR3 sequence (DNA): TGCGCCAGCAGCTTGGTGCTAGCGTACAATGAGCAGTTCTTC. It codes for CASSLVLAYNEQFF. This chain joins TRBV5-1 and TRBJ2-1, with TRBD2 as a possible D gene (6 bases). Germline assignment: CDR1 SGHRS and CDR2 YFSETQ. V lost 0 bases and J lost 4, with 8 bases in between. This CDR3 comprises 14 residues.

This clone was detected once. The chain combines TRBV7-2 with TRBJ1-1; D may be TRBD1 (5 bases). Germline CDR1 reads SGHTA; CDR2 reads FQGNSA. V was trimmed by 6 bases and J by 7 bases, leaving 18 bases between them. This CDR3 has 14 amino acids. This CDR3 is CASRSGDPPGEAFF. The CDR3 bases are TGTGCCAGCAGATCGGGGGACCCTCCCGGTGAAGCTTTCTTT.

This sequence joins TRBV4-2 and TRBJ1-5; 9 bases map to TRBD1. Germline CDR1 LGHNA, CDR2 YNFKEQ. V was clipped by 4 bases and J by 3 bases; unmatched bases: 4. This CDR3 is built from 15 residues. CDR3 sequence reads: CASSPDRGYNQPQHF. Written as DNA, the CDR3 is TGTGCCAGCAGCCCCGACAGGGGGTACAATCAGCCCCAGCATTTT.

The rearrangement uses TRBV30 and TRBJ1-2, with 7 bases matching TRBD1. The CDR3 is made up of 14 amino acids. Germline V CDR1 and CDR2: GTSNPN, SVGIG (reference sequence). With V trimmed by 2 bases and J by 2 bases, 5 bases remained unmatched. The CDR3 coding sequence is TGTGCCTGGAGTTTGGCAGGGGGGAACTATGGCTACACCTTC. This gives the protein CAWSLAGGNYGYTF.

The genes are TRBV4-1 and TRBJ2-5, with TRBD2 as a possible D gene (5 bases). Germline V gene data show CDR1 as MGHRA and CDR2 as YSYEKL. Between the trimmed V and J ends, which lost 1 base and 2 bases, there was a span of 11 bases. The CDR3 is made up of 15 amino acids. The CDR3 nucleotides read TGCGCCAGCAGCCAAGTTCCGGGGTCGCAAGAGACCCAGTACTTC. It translates to CASSQVPGSQETQYF.

Only a few counts were recorded for this clone. The CDR3 DNA reads as TGCAGCGGCGGACTGGGTGAAGCTTTCTTT. Its translation is CSGGLGEAFF. The chain links TRBV29-1 to TRBJ1-1, with unresolved D. This CDR3 has 10 residues. Germline V gene lookup returns CDR1 SQVTM and CDR2 ANQGSEA. V lost 7 bases, J lost 7 bases, and 10 bases lay in between.

The genes are TRBV5-1 and TRBJ2-3, with a weak D call TRBD2 (6 bases). From germline, CDR1 is SGHRS and CDR2 YFSETQ. Trimming shortened V by 4 bases and J by 1 base, and 13 bases separated the two germline ends. CDR3 length equals 15 residues. The CDR3 nucleotides read TGCGCCAGCAGCCAGACTAGTTCTCGCACAGATACGCAGTATTTT. It specifies CASSQTSSRTDTQYF. The whole variable domain, remainder taken from reference TRBV5-1 and TRBJ2-3, is KAGVTQTPRYLIKTRGQQVTLSCSPISGHRSVSWYQQTPGQGLQFLFEYFSETQRNKGNFPGRFSGRQFSNSRSEMNVSTLELGDSALYLCASSQTSSRTDTQYFGPGTRLTVL.

J is TRBJ2-7 and V is TRBV5-1; no firm D call. V gave up 7 bases and J gave up 1 base, with 12 bases separating them. The CDR3 length is 13 residues. The germline V gene encodes CDR1 SGHRS and CDR2 YFSETQ. The CDR3 coding sequence is TGCGCCAGCGGTCAGGCGACATCCTACGAGCAGTACTTC. This codes for CASGQATSYEQYF.

This CDR3 is CASSPRGTGANYGYTF. CDR3 nucleotides: TGCGCCAGCAGCCCCCGTGGGACAGGGGCTAACTATGGCTACACCTTC. J is TRBJ1-2 and V is TRBV5-1, with 10 bases fitting TRBD1. This CDR3 region has 16 residues. Germline V gene lookup returns CDR1 SGHRS and CDR2 YFSETQ. V was pared by 4 bases and J by 0 bases, with 6 bases of the junction left unmatched.

The chain couples TRBV27 to TRBJ1-1; D call uncertain. This CDR3 has 20 amino acids. Germline V gene data show CDR1 as MNHEY and CDR2 as SMNVEV (reference sequence). Deletions cut 4 bases from V and 6 bases from J, with 33 bases between. This CDR3 reads CASSSAMVISLGAEASEAFF. The CDR3 DNA reads as TGTGCCAGCAGTTCAGCCATGGTCATTTCCTTGGGAGCCGAGGCCTCTGAAGCTTTCTTT.

The chain employs TRBV2 and TRBJ1-5, with 9 bases lining up with TRBD1. This CDR3 region has 18 residues. The trim removed 4 bases at V and 1 base at J, leaving 11 bases unmatched. Germline lookup yields CDR1 SNHLY and CDR2 FYNNEI. The CDR3 protein is CASSGGTGLNWSNQPQHF. The CDR3 DNA reads TGTGCCAGCAGTGGAGGGACAGGGCTTAATTGGAGCAATCAGCCCCAGCATTTT. Complete variable domain (other parts from reference TRBV2 and TRBJ1-5): EPEVTQTPSHQVTQMGQEVILRCVPISNHLYFYWYRQILGQKVEFLVSFYNNEISEKSEIFDDQFSVERPDGSNFTLKIRSTKLEDSAMYFCASSGGTGLNWSNQPQHFGDGTRLSIL.